These 20 T cell receptor beta chains originate from one sample sequenced in a study of shared T cell receptors in the human thymus. TCRdb keeps only in-frame clones here, not all; method: immunoSEQ multiplex PCR. The sample yields 450,000 to 650,000 clones, around three quarters seen once. This sample was also put to use in a study of human thymus T cells.

What was sequenced was thymocytes. These receptors all stem from a boy under two years old with a congenital heart defect.

This sequence joins TRBV7-9 and TRBJ1-1; no clear D. This CDR3 has 16 residues. The germline V gene encodes CDR1 SEHNR and CDR2 FQNEAQ (reference sequence). The V end was cut by 10 bases, the J end by 4 bases, with 25 bases between. The CDR3 DNA reads TGTGCCACCAAAAGGAGGCAGGTAGGATTTGGCACTGAAGCTTTCTTT. Protein sequence: CATKRRQVGFGTEAFF.

This chain links TRBV27 with TRBJ1-2; tentative D call: TRBD1 (5 bases). The CDR3 extends over 15 amino acids. In germline, CDR1 is MNHEY, CDR2 SMNVEV (reference sequence). The V and J ends lost 0 bases and 7 bases respectively, with 15 bases between them. In DNA, the CDR3 is TGTGCCAGCAGTTTATCGAGAGGGGACTTTATTGGCTACACCTTC. It yields the protein CASSLSRGDFIGYTF.

V usage is TRBV12-5 and J usage is TRBJ2-5; D not certain. The V and J ends lost 3 bases and 4 bases respectively, with 3 bases between them. The germline gives CDR1 LGHNT, CDR2 FRNRAP. CDR3 length: 11 residues. CDR3 residues: CASGFGETQYF. DNA of the CDR3: TGTGCTAGTGGTTTCGGAGAGACCCAGTACTTC.

This clone was counted a single time. The chain has TRBV11-2 and TRBJ1-2; 7 positions agree with TRBD1. Germline CDR1 and CDR2: SGHAT and FQNNGV. After removal of 5 bases from V and 6 bases from J, the junction contained 6 bases not matched to a gene. The CDR3 contains 13 residues. The CDR3 DNA reads as TGTGCCAGCAGCCAGGGACAGATCGATGGCTACACCTTC. This translates into CASSQGQIDGYTF.

The genes are TRBV29-1 and TRBJ2-3, with a possible D match to TRBD2 (5 bases). The CDR3 length is 12 residues. V was trimmed by 5 bases and J by 2 bases, leaving 8 bases between them. The V gene's germline CDR1 is SQVTM and CDR2 ANQGSEA. The CDR3 sequence: CSVTGFTDTQYF. The CDR3 nucleotides are TGCAGCGTTACGGGGTTCACAGATACGCAGTATTTT.

This clone appeared once. The chain joins TRBV10-3 to TRBJ1-1, with D perhaps TRBD1 (6 bases). This CDR3 is 17 amino acids long. Germline-derived CDR1 and CDR2 are ENHRY and SYGVKD. V gave up 0 bases and J gave up 1 base, with 15 bases separating them. The CDR3 coding sequence is TGTGCCATCAGTGAGTCGGGGAAGGACAGACCGAACACTGAAGCTTTCTTT. Its translation: CAISESGKDRPNTEAFF.

The chain has TRBV6-5 and TRBJ2-5; 7 bases are a match to TRBD1. The ends lost 5 bases at V and 4 bases at J; junction bases unmatched: 7. Per germline, CDR1 MNHEY and CDR2 SVGAGI. The CDR3 has 14 residues. CDR3 nucleotides: TGTGCCAGCAGTGCCTCAAGGGGGCGAGAGACCCAGTACTTC. Its protein product is CASSASRGRETQYF.

In regard to this clone: The same CDR3 can be traced to other DNA sequences in this sample. J is TRBJ2-7 and V is TRBV25-1, with 14 positions matching TRBD2. J gave up 4 bases and V 5 bases, and 4 bases lay outside the gene matches. The CDR3 has 15 amino acids. Germline CDR1 MGHDK, CDR2 SYGVNS. The chain's CDR3 is CASSKTSGRDYEQYF. The CDR3 region has the DNA TGTGCCAGCAGTAAGACTAGCGGGAGGGATTACGAGCAGTACTTC.

This chain links TRBV19 with TRBJ2-1; TRBD2 matches 13 bases. Germline V gives CDR1 LNHDA, CDR2 SQIVND (reference sequence). Losses at the gene ends were 1 base for V and 7 bases for J; bases not matched to a gene: 7. CDR3 length: 17 amino acids. CDR3 nucleotide sequence: TGTGCCAGTAGTATAGTCCCCGGGACTAGCGGGAAGAATGAGCAGTTCTTC. Translated: CASSIVPGTSGKNEQFF.

The chain couples TRBV6-5 to TRBJ1-1; weak D call: TRBD1 (5 bases). There are 13 residues in the CDR3. Per the germline V gene, CDR1 is MNHEY and CDR2 is SVGAGI. Trimming shortened V by 7 bases and J by 4 bases, and 13 bases separated the two germline ends. The chain's CDR3 is CASNFVGGTEAFF. CDR3 DNA: TGTGCCAGCAATTTTGTGGGGGGCACTGAAGCTTTCTTT.

CDR3 coding DNA: TGTGCCAGTAGCATCGGGGGGGCTCAGAAAAACTATGGCTACACCTTC. Amino acid sequence: CASSIGGAQKNYGYTF. The chain has TRBV19 and TRBJ1-2; D perhaps matches TRBD1 (6 bases). The CDR3 totals 16 residues. Germline loops: CDR1 LNHDA, CDR2 SQIVND (reference sequence). Trimming pared 6 bases from V and 2 bases from J, leaving 19 bases between.

The chain recombines TRBV4-1 with TRBJ2-2; 8 nucleotides line up with TRBD1. Unmatched junction bases numbered 5, after V lost 0 bases and J lost 5 bases. The CDR3 sequence is 16 residues long. Germline values: CDR1 MGHRA, CDR2 YSYEKL. The CDR3 reads CASSQDPGGLTGELFF. The CDR3 nucleotides are TGCGCCAGCAGCCAAGATCCAGGGGGCTTAACCGGGGAGCTGTTTTTT.

The chain uses TRBV25-1 and TRBJ2-5; TRBD2 agrees at 7 bases. The CDR3 loop spans 16 amino acids. Germline V lookup: CDR1 MGHDK, CDR2 SYGVNS. V shed 4 bases and J 5 bases; nucleotides not matched to a gene: 13. The CDR3 DNA reads as TGTGCCAGCAGTGGGGCCAGGCGGGAGAGGTGGGAGACCCAGTACTTC. Translated: CASSGARRERWETQYF.

DNA of the CDR3: TGTGCCAGCAGTGAAACGGCAGGGGCATGGAGGACTGAAGCTTTCTTT. It translates to CASSETAGAWRTEAFF. The chain employs TRBV25-1 and TRBJ1-1; the D gene is possibly TRBD1 (6 bases). Trimming cost V 2 bases and J 5 bases, with 18 bases left between them. In germline, CDR1 is MGHDK, CDR2 SYGVNS. This CDR3 is built from 16 residues.

This sequence joins TRBV5-1 and TRBJ1-2; 11 positions match TRBD1. Germline V gene sequence: CDR1 SGHRS, CDR2 YFSETQ. The CDR3 has 17 residues. V dropped 0 bases and J dropped 3; count of bases not matched to a gene: 7. The CDR3 protein is CASSLGDRGALHYGYTF. The DNA for the CDR3 is TGCGCCAGCAGCTTGGGGGACAGGGGGGCTCTACACTATGGCTACACCTTC.

The rearrangement links TRBV19 to TRBJ2-3; TRBD1 agrees at 7 bases. V lost 5 bases, J lost 6 bases, and 17 bases stayed unmatched. The CDR3 extends over 17 amino acids. Germline V gene lookup returns CDR1 LNHDA and CDR2 SQIVND (reference sequence). CDR3 residues: CASSEGLRDSLGDTQYF. CDR3 in DNA: TGTGCCAGTAGTGAGGGTTTACGGGACAGCCTAGGGGATACGCAGTATTTT.

CDR3 bases: TGTGCCAGCAGCAAAGCGGGCGCTAACTCCTACGAGCAGTACTTC. Translating it yields CASSKAGANSYEQYF. This sequence joins TRBV11-2 and TRBJ2-7; possible D gene TRBD2, 6 bases. The CDR3 has 15 residues. Germline loops: CDR1 SGHAT, CDR2 FQNNGV. V was clipped by 5 bases and J by 0 bases, with 14 bases between them.

V gene TRBV4-1 combines with J gene TRBJ2-7; no reliable D call. This CDR3 has 15 residues. The germline V gene has CDR1 MGHRA and CDR2 YSYEKL. V lost 0 bases and J 0 bases, leaving 9 bases between the germline ends. The CDR3 region has the DNA TGCGCCAGCAGCCAAGATCCCGGCGGCTCCTACGAGCAGTACTTC. Amino acid sequence: CASSQDPGGSYEQYF.

The genes are TRBV11-3 and TRBJ2-7; 9 bases agree with TRBD2. The CDR3 covers 17 residues. Germline-derived CDR1 and CDR2 are SGHNT and YENEEA. V trimming: 5 bases; J trimming: 0 bases; junction bases outside the gene matches: 11. The CDR3, as DNA: TGTGCCAGCAGCCCGGACCCCCGACTAGCGGCCTCCTACGAGCAGTACTTC. Translated: CASSPDPRLAASYEQYF.

J is TRBJ1-4 and V is TRBV6-4; 7 nucleotides agree with TRBD1. Germline loops: CDR1 MRHNA, CDR2 SNTAGT. The length of the CDR3 is 17 residues. Trimming removed 2 bases from V and 0 bases from J; junction bases left unmatched: 6. CDR3 sequence: CASSDLTGYTTNEKLFF. The CDR3 nucleotides are TGTGCCAGCAGTGACCTGACAGGGTACACAACTAATGAAAAACTGTTTTTT.